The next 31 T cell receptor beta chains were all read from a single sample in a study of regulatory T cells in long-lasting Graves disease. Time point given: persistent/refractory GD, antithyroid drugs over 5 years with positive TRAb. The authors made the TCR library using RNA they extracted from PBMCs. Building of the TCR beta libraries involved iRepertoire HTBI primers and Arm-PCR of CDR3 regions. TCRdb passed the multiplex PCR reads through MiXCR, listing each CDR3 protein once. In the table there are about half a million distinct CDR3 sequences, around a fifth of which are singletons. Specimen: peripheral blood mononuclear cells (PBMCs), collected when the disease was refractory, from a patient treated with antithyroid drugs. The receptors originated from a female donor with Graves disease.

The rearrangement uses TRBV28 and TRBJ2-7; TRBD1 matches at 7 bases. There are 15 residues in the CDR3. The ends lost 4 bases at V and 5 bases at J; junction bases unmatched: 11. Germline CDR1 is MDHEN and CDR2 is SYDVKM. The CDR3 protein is CASSSGTGVPDEQYF. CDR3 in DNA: TGTGCCAGCAGTTCGGGTACAGGGGTTCCCGACGAGCAGTACTTC.

The CDR3 nucleotides read TGTGCCAGCAGTGACTATACCGGGCCAAACATTCAGTACTTC. This codes for CASSDYTGPNIQYF. The gene calls are TRBV6-1 and TRBJ2-4; D is unclear. CDR1 MNHNS and CDR2 SASEGT come from the germline V gene. The CDR3 is 14 amino acids. V gave up 3 bases and J gave up 6 bases, with 12 bases separating them.

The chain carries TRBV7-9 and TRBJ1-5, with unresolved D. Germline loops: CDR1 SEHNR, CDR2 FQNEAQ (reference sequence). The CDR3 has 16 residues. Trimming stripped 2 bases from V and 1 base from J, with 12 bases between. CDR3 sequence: CASSLLAVGSNQPQHF. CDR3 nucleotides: TGTGCCAGCAGCTTACTTGCGGTGGGGAGCAATCAGCCCCAGCATTTT.

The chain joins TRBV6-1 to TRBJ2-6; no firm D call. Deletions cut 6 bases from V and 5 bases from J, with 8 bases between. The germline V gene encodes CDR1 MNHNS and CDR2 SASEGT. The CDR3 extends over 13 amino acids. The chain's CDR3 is CASRPNRANVLTF. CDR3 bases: TGTGCCAGCAGACCCAATCGGGCCAACGTCCTGACTTTC.

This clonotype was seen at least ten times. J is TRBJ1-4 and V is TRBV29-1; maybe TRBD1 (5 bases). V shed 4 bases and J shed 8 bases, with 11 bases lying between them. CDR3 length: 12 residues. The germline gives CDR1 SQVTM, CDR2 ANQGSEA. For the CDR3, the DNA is TGCAGCGTTGGACAGACAGAGGAAAAACTGTTTTTT. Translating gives CSVGQTEEKLFF. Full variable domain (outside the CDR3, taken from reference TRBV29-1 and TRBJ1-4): SAVISQKPSRDICQRGTSLTIQCQVDSQVTMMFWYRQQPGQSLTLIATANQGSEATYESGFVIDKFPISRPNLTFSTLTVSNMSPEDSSIYLCSVGQTEEKLFFGSGTQLSVL.

CDR3 in amino acids: CASSYEDREDEQYF. The CDR3 nucleotides read TGTGCCAGCAGTTACGAGGACAGGGAGGACGAGCAGTACTTC. This rearrangement joins TRBV6-5 to TRBJ2-7; the match to TRBD1 covers 8 bases. The CDR3 length is 14 residues. Germline-derived CDR1 and CDR2 are MNHEY and SVGAGI. The ends lost 2 bases at V and 5 bases at J; junction bases unmatched: 5.

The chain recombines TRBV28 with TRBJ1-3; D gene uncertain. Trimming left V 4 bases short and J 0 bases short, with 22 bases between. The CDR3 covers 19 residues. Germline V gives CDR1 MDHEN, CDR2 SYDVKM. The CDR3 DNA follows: TGTGCCAGCAGTTCGGGCTCAATGAGGCAGACGTTCTCTGGAAACACCATATATTTT. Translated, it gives CASSSGSMRQTFSGNTIYF.

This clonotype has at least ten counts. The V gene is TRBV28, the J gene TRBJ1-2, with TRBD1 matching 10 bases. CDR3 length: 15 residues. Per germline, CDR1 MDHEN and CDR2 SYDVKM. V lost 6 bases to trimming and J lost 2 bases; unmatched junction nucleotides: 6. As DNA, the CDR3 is TGTGCCAGCAGAAAGACAGGGGGCATGAACTATGGCTACACCTTC. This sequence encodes CASRKTGGMNYGYTF.

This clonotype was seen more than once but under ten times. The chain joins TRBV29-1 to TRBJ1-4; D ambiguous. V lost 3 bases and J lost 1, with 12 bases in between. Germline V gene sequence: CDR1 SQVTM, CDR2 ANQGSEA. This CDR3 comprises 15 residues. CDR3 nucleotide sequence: TGCAGCGTTGAGGGGTTAGGGCAAACTAATGAAAAACTGTTTTTT. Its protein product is CSVEGLGQTNEKLFF.

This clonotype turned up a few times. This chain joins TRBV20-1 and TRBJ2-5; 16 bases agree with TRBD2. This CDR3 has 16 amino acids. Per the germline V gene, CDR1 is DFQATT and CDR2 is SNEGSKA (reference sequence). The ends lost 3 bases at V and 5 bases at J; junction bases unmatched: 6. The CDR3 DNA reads TGCAGTGCTAGTGGGACTAGCGGGAGGGCCCGGGAGACCCAGTACTTC. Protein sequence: CSASGTSGRARETQYF.

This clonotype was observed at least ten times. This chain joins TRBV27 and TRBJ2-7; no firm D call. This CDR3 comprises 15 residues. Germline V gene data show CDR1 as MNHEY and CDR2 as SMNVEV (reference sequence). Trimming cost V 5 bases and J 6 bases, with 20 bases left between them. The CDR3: CASSPPRSYSREQYF. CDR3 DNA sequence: TGTGCCAGCAGTCCCCCCCGGTCGTATTCCCGCGAGCAGTACTTC.

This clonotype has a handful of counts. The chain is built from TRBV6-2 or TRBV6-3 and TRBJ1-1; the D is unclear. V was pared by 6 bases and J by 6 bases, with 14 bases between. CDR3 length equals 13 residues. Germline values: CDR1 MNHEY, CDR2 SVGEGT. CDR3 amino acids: CASSRTKSAEAFF. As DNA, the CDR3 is TGTGCCAGCAGCCGAACCAAGTCCGCTGAAGCTTTCTTT.

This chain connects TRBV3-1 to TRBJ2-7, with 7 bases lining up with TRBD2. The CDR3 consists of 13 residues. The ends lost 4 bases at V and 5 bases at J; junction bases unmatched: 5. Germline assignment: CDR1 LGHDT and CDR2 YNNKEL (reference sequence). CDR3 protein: CASSPWRGNEQYF. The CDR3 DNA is TGTGCCAGCAGCCCCTGGCGGGGGAACGAGCAGTACTTC.

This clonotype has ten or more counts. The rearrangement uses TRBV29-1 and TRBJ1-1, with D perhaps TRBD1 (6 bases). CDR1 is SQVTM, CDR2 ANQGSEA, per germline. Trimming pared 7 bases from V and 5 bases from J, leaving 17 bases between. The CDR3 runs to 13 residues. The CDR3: CSAITGRGTEAFF. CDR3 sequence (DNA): TGCAGCGCCATCACAGGGCGTGGAACTGAAGCTTTCTTT. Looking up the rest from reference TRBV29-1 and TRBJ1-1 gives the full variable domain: SAVISQKPSRDICQRGTSLTIQCQVDSQVTMMFWYRQQPGQSLTLIATANQGSEATYESGFVIDKFPISRPNLTFSTLTVSNMSPEDSSIYLCSAITGRGTEAFFGQGTRLTVV.

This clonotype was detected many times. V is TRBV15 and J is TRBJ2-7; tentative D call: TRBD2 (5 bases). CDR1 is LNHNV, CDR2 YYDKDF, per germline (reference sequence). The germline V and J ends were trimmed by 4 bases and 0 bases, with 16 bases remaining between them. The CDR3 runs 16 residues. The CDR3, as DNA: TGTGCCACCAGCAAGGGTTGGTTGGGGAGCTCCTACGAGCAGTACTTC. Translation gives CATSKGWLGSSYEQYF.

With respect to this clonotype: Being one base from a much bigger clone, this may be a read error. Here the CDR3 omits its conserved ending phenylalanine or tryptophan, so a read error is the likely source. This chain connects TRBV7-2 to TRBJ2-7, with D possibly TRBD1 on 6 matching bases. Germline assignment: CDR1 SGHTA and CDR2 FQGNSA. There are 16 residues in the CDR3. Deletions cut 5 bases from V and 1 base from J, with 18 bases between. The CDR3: CASSVGGGFVSYEQYL. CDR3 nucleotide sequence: TGTGCCAGCAGCGTGGGTGGGGGCTTTGTGTCCTACGAGCAGTACCTC.

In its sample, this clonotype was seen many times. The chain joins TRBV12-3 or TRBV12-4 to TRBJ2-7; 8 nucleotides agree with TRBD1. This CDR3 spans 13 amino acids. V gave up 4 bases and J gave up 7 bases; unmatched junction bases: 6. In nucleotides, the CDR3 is TGTGCCAGCAGTTGGGACAGGAATATGGAGCAGTACTTC. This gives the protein CASSWDRNMEQYF.

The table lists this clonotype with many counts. CDR3 sequence reads: CASRRVAGRTNIQYF. The DNA for the CDR3 is TGTGCCAGCAGGCGAGTGGCGGGACGGACAAACATTCAGTACTTC. The chain carries TRBV12-3 or TRBV12-4 and TRBJ2-4, with D possibly TRBD2 on 6 matching bases. The CDR3 totals 15 residues. Trimming cost V 6 bases and J 6 bases, with 18 bases left between them.

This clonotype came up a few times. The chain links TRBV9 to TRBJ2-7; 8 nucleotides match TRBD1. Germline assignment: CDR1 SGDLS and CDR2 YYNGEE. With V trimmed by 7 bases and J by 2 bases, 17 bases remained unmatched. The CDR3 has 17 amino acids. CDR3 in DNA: TGTGCCAGCGGGAAAGGGGGTACAGGGGGTGTCACCTACGAGCAGTACTTC. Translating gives CASGKGGTGGVTYEQYF.

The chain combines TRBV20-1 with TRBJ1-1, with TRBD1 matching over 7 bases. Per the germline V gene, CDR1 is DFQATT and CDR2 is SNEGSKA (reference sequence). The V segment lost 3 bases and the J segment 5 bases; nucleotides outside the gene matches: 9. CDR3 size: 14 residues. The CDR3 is CSASAPGGQTEAFF. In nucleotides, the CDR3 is TGCAGTGCTAGTGCCCCCGGGGGACAGACTGAAGCTTTCTTT.

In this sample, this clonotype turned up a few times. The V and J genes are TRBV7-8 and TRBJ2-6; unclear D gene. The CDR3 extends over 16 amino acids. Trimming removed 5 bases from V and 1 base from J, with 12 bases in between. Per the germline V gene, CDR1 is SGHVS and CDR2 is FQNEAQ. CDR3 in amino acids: CASSLTRWSGANVLTF. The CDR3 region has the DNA TGTGCCAGCAGCCTGACCCGTTGGTCTGGGGCCAACGTCCTGACTTTC.

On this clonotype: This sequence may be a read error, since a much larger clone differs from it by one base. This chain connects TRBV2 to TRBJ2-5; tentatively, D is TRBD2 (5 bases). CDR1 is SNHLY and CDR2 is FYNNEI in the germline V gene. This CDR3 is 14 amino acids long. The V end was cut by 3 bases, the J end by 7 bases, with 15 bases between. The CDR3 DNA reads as TGTGCCAGCAGTGACAGTCTCAACAGCGGGACCCAGTACTTC. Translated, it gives CASSDSLNSGTQYF. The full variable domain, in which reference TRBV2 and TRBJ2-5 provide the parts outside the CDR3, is EPEVTQTPSHQVTQMGQEVILRCVPISNHLYFYWYRQILGQKVEFLVSFYNNEISEKSEIFDDQFSVERPDGSNFTLKIRSTKLEDSAMYFCASSDSLNSGTQYFGPGTRLLVL.

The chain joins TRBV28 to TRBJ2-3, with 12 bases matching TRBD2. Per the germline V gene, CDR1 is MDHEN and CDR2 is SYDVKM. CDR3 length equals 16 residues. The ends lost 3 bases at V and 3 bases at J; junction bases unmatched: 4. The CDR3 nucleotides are TGTGCCAGCAGTTTTTTGGGGACTAGCGGGACAGATACGCAGTATTTT. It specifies CASSFLGTSGTDTQYF.

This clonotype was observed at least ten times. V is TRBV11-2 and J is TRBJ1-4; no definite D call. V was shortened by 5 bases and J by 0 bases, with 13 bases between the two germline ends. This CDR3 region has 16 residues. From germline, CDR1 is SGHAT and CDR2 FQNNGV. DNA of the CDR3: TGTGCCAGCAGCGCCCTACGTTGGGCAACTAATGAAAAACTGTTTTTT. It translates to CASSALRWATNEKLFF. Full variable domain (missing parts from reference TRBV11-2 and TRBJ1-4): EAGVAQSPRYKIIEKRQSVAFWCNPISGHATLYWYQQILGQGPKLLIQFQNNGVVDDSQLPKDRFSAERLKGVDSTLKIQPAKLEDSAVYLCASSALRWATNEKLFFGSGTQLSVL.

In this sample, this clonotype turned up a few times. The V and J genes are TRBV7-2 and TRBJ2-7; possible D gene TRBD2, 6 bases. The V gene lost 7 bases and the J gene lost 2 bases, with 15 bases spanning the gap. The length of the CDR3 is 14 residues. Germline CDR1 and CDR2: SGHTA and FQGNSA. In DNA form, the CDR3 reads TGTGCCAGCAACCAAGGAGGGAGCGCCTACGAGCAGTACTTC. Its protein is CASNQGGSAYEQYF.

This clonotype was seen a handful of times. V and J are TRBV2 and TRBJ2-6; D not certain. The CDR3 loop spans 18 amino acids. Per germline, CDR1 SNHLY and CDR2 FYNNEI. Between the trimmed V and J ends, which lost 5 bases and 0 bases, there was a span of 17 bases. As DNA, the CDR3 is TGTGCCAGCAGTCCTGGGCCCGCCATTAGCTCTGGGGCCAACGTCCTGACTTTC. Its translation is CASSPGPAISSGANVLTF.

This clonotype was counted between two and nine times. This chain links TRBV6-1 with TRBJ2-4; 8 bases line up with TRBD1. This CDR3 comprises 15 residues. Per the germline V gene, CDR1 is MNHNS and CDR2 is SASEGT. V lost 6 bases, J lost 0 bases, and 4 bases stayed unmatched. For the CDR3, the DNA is TGTGCCAGCAGCAATACAGGGGGAGCCAAAAACATTCAGTACTTC. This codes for CASSNTGGAKNIQYF.

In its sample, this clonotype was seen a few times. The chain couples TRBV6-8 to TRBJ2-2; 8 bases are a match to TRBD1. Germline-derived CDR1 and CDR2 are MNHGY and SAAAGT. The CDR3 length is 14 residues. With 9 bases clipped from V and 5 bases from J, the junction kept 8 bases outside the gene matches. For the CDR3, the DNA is TGTGCCAGGAGGGACAGGCTAAGGACCGGGGAGCTGTTTTTT. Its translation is CARRDRLRTGELFF.

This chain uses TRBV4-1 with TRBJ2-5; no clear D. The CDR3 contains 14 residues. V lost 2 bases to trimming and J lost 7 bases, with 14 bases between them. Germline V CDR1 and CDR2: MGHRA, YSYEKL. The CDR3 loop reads CASSQIRVARTQYF. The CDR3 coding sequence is TGCGCCAGCAGCCAAATCCGGGTGGCAAGGACCCAGTACTTC.

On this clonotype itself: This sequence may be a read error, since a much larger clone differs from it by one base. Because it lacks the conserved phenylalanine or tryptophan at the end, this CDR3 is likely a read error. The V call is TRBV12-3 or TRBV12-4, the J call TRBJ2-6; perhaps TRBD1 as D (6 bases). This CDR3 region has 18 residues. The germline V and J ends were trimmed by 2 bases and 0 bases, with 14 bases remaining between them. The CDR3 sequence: CASSLTGKPSSGANVLTS. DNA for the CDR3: TGTGCCAGCAGTTTAACAGGGAAACCAAGCTCTGGGGCCAACGTCCTGACTTCC.

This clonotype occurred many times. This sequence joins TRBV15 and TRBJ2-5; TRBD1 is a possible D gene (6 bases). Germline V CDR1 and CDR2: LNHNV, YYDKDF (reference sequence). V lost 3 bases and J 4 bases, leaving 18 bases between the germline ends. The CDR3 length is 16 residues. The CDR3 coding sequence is TGTGCCACCAGCAGGCAACCCACAGGGTCGGGAGAGACCCAGTACTTC. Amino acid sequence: CATSRQPTGSGETQYF.